A selection of T cell receptor beta chains follows, all from one sample in a study of Graves' ophthalmopathy and Graves' hyperthyroidism. MiXCR, run by TCRdb on the multiplex PCR reads, gives a single entry per CDR3 protein. The repertoire has fewer than 650,000 distinct CDR3 sequences, about a fifth of them found once; the top ten carry more than 5.5%. Source material: peripheral blood. The receptors originated from a woman between 18 and 29 years old with stable Graves' hyperthyroidism. Some clones in this sample may be carry-over from other donors' samples. CDR3s include the opening cysteine and the closing phenylalanine or tryptophan. Each record gives: D gene, V gene, clone size, J gene, CDR3 protein, CDR3 DNA. D genes are given only for firm matches. Size is omitted from some rows. Given values are once, few, many or a class for expanded clones.

TRBD1	TRBV10-3	-	TRBJ1-1	CAGGQGNTEAFF	TGTGCCGGTGGACAGGGAAACACTGAAGCTTTCTTT
TRBD2	TRBV5-1	-	TRBJ2-7	CASSLVAGATSHEQYF	TGCGCCAGCAGCTTGGTAGCGGGGGCTACTTCCCACGAGCAGTACTTC
-	TRBV6-1	many	TRBJ2-7	CASSEPTVLEQYF	TGTGCCAGCAGTGAACCGACCGTCCTCGAGCAGTACTTC
-	TRBV6-5	-	TRBJ2-3	CASSYRGAALTDTQYF	TGTGCCAGCAGTTACAGGGGGGCAGCTCTCACAGATACGCAGTATTTT
-	TRBV12-3/TRBV12-4	-	TRBJ2-7	CASSLTVRYEQYF	TGTGCCAGCAGCCTCACCGTTCGCTACGAGCAGTACTTC
TRBD2	TRBV20-1	few	TRBJ2-7	CSAPGLAGVSYEQYF	TGCAGTGCACCGGGACTAGCGGGGGTTTCCTACGAGCAGTACTTC
-	TRBV20-1	many	TRBJ2-5	CSAPSVRGRETQYF	TGCAGTGCTCCGTCCGTCAGGGGAAGAGAGACCCAGTACTTC
-	TRBV2	many	TRBJ1-6	CASNRSKRGTGNSPLHF	TGTGCCAGCAATCGGTCAAAGAGGGGAACGGGCAATTCACCCCTCCACTTT
TRBD1	TRBV30	-	TRBJ1-3	CAWTRGHNIYF	TGTGCCTGGACCAGGGGGCATAACATATATTTT
TRBD1	TRBV28	many	TRBJ1-5	CASSYRTGLGQPQHF	TGTGCCAGCAGTTACCGGACAGGGCTTGGTCAGCCCCAGCATTTT
-	TRBV6-2/TRBV6-3	many	TRBJ1-1	CASSSYPGRRNTEAFF	TGTGCCAGCAGCAGCTATCCGGGTCGCAGAAACACTGAAGCTTTCTTT
-	TRBV6-2/TRBV6-3	many	TRBJ1-2	CASSYSKGFHGYTF	TGTGCCAGCAGTTACTCTAAGGGGTTCCATGGCTACACCTTC
-	TRBV2	few	TRBJ2-7	CASIPHGTSYEQYF	TGTGCCAGCATCCCTCACGGAACCTCCTACGAGCAGTACTTC
-	TRBV28	many	TRBJ2-7	CASSHPVFSYEQYF	TGTGCCAGCAGTCACCCTGTATTCTCCTACGAGCAGTACTTC
TRBD1	TRBV3-1	few	TRBJ1-2	CASSLSPLRDRVGGYTF	TGTGCCAGCAGCCTAAGCCCTCTCAGGGACAGGGTCGGGGGCTACACCTTC
-	TRBV12-3/TRBV12-4	-	TRBJ2-2	CASSLVPPGVNTGELFF	TGTGCCAGCAGTTTAGTTCCTCCAGGAGTTAACACCGGGGAGCTGTTTTTT
TRBD1	TRBV12-3/TRBV12-4	few	TRBJ1-6	CASSLGQGHNSPLHF	TGTGCCAGCAGTTTGGGACAGGGACATAATTCACCCCTCCACTTT
-	TRBV7-2	many	TRBJ1-5	CASSLLVQGRQPQHF	TGTGCCAGCAGCTTACTTGTTCAGGGCAGGCAGCCCCAGCATTTT
TRBD2	TRBV11-1	many	TRBJ2-7	CASSLARTSGAPYEQYF	TGTGCCAGCAGCTTAGCGCGGACTAGCGGGGCTCCCTACGAGCAGTACTTC
-	TRBV20-1	many	TRBJ1-6	CSARGGTSYNSPLHF	TGCAGTGCTAGGGGCGGTACCTCCTATAATTCACCCCTCCACTTT
-	TRBV18	-	TRBJ2-7	CASSREIYEQYF	TGTGCCAGCTCCCGGGAGATCTACGAGCAGTACTTC
-	TRBV14	many	TRBJ1-2	CASSPRRAHGYTF	TGTGCCAGCAGCCCCCGACGGGCCCATGGCTACACCTTC
-	TRBV4-1	many	TRBJ1-2	CASSPTGLNGYTF	TGCGCCAGCAGCCCCACAGGGCTTAATGGCTACACCTTC
-	TRBV12-3/TRBV12-4	-	TRBJ2-1	CASGTGDPSNEQFF	TGTGCCAGCGGGACTGGGGACCCTTCCAATGAGCAGTTCTTC
-	TRBV5-6	-	TRBJ2-7	CASSLVMAEDPSEQYF	TGTGCCAGCAGCTTGGTAATGGCGGAAGATCCCTCCGAGCAGTACTTC